This T cell receptor (beta chain) emerged from a study of Ad26.COV2.S vaccination and SARS-CoV-2 variants. Study findings and constraints: Those who received vaccine or placebo ended up with similar non-spike TCR breadth. Spike-specific TCR breadth was greater after Ad26.COV2.S than placebo.

Method: immunoSEQ multiplex PCR; TCRdb's copy keeps in-frame clones and lacks some. Among about 180,000 clones listed, roughly 85% were seen once. Losses at the gene ends were 0 bases for V and 2 bases for J; bases not matched to a gene: 4. The germline V gene has CDR1 SGHRS and CDR2 YFSETQ. The CDR3 runs 15 residues. About this clone itself: Its specificity is not known. At the DNA level, this CDR3 is encoded by other sequences in the same sample as well.

The specimen was peripheral blood, collected after recovery from COVID-19. The chain recombines TRBV5-1 with TRBJ2-5, with 7 bases matching TRBD1. The sequence was obtained from a human donor who had recovered from COVID-19. The CDR3: CASSLATGIQETQYF. For the CDR3, the DNA is TGCGCCAGCAGCTTGGCGACAGGGATACAAGAGACCCAGTACTTC.